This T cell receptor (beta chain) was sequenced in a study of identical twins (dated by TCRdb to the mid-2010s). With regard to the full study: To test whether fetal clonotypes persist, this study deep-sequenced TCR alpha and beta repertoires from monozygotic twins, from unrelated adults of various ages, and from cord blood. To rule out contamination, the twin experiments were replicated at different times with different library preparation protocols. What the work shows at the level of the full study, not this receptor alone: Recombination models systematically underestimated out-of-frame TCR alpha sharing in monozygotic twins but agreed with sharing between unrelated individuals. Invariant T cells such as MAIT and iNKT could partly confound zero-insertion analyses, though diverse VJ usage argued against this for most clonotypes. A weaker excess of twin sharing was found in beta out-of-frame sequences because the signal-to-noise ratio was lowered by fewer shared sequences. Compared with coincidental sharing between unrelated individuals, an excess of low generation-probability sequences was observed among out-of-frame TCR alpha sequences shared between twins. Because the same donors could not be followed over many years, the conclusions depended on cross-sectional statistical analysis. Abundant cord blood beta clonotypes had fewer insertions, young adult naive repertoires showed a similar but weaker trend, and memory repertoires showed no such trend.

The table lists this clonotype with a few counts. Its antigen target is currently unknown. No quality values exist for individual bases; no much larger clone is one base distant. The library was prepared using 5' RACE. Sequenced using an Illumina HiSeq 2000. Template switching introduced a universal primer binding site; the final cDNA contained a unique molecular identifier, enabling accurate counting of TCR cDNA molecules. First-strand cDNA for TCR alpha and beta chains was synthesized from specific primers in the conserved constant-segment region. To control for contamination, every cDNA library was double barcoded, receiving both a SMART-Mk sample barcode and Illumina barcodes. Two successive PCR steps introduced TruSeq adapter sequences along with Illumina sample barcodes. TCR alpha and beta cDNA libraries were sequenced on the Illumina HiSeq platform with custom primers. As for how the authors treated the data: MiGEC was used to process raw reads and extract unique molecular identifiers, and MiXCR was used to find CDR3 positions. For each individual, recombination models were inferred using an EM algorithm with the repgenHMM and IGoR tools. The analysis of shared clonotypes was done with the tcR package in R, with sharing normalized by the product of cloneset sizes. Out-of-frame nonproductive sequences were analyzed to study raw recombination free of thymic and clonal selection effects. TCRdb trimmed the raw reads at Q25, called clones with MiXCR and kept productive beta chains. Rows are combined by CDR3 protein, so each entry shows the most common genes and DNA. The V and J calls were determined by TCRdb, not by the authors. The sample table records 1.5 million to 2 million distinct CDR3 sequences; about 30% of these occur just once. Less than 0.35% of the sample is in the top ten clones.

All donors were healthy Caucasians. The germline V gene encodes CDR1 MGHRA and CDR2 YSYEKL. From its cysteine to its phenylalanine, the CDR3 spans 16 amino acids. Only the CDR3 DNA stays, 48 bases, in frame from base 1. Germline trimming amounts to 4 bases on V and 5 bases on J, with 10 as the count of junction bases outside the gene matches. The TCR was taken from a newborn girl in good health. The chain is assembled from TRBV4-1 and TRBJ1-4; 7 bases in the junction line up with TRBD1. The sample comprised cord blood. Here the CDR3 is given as CASSRDRVRGNEKLFF. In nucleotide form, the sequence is TGCGCCAGCAGCCGCGACAGGGTGAGGGGAAATGAAAAACTGTTTTTT.